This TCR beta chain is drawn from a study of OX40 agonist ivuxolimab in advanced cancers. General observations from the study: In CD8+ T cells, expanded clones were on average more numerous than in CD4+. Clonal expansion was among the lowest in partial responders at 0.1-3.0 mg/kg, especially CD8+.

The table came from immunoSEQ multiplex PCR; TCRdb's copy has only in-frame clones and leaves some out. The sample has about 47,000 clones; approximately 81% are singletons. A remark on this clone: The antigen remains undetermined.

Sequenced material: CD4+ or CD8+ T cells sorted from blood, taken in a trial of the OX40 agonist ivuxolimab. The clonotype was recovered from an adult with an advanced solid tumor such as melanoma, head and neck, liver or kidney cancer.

CDR3 coding DNA: TGTGCCACCTCCGGGACAGCCCACGAGCAGTACTTC. Translation: CATSGTAHEQYF. V usage is TRBV7-9 and J usage is TRBJ2-7; 7 nucleotides match TRBD1. After removal of 10 bases from V and 5 bases from J, the junction contained 8 bases not matched to a gene. CDR3 length equals 12 residues. The germline CDR1 and CDR2 sequences are SEHNR and FQNEAQ (reference sequence).